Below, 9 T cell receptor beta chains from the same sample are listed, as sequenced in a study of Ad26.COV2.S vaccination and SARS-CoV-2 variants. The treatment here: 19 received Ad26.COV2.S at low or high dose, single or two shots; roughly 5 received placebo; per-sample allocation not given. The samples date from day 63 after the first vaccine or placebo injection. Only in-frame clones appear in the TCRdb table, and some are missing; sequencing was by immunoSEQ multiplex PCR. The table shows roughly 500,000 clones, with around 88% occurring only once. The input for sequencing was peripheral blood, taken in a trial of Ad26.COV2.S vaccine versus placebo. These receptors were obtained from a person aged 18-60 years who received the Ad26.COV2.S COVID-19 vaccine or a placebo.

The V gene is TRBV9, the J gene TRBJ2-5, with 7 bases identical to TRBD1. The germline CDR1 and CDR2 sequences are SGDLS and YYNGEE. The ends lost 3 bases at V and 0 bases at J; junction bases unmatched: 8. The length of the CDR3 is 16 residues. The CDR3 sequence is CASSARDRRDQETQYF. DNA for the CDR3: TGTGCCAGCAGCGCTAGGGACAGACGAGACCAAGAGACCCAGTACTTC.

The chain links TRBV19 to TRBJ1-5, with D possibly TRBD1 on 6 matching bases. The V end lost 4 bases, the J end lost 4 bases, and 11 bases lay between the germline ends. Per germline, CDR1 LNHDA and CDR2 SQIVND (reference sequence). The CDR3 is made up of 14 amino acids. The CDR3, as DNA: TGTGCCAGTAGTACCCGGACAGAAAATCAGCCCCAGCATTTT. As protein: CASSTRTENQPQHF.

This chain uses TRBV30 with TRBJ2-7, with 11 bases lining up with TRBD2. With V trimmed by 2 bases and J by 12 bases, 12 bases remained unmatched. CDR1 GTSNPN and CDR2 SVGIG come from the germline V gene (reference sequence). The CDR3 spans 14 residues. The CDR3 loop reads CAWSMGSGRAFAYF. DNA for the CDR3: TGTGCCTGGAGTATGGGTAGCGGGAGGGCCTTCGCGTACTTC.

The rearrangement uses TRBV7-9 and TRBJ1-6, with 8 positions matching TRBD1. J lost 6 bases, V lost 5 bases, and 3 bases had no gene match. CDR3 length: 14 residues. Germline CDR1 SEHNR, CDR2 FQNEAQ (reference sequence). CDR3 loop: CASSPGQGNSPLHF. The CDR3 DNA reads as TGTGCCAGCAGCCCCGGACAGGGTAATTCACCCCTCCACTTT.

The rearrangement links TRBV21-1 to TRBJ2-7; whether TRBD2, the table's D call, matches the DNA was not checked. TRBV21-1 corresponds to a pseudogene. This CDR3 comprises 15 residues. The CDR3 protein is CASSQGVAGPYEQYF. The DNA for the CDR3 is TGTGCCAGCAGCCAAGGGGTAGCGGGACCCTACGAGCAGTACTTC.

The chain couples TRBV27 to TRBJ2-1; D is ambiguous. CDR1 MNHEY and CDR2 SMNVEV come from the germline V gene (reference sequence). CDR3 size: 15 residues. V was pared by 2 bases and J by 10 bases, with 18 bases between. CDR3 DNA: TGTGCCAGCAGTTTAGGGCTAGGTAGGCTACCCGAGCAGTTCTTC. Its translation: CASSLGLGRLPEQFF.

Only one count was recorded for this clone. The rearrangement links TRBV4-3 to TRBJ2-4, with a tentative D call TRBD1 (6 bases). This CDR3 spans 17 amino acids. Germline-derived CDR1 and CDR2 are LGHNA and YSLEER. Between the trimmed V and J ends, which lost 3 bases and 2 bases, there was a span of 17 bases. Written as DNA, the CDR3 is TGCGCCAGCAGCCAGGGAAGCCCGACAGGAACCAAAAACATTCAGTACTTC. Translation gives CASSQGSPTGTKNIQYF.

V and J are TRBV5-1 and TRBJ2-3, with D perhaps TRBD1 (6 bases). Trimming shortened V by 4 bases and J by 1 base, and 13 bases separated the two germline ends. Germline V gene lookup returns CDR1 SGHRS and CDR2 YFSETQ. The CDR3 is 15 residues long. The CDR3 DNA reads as TGCGCCAGCAGCCCCCACGCAGGGGGCACAGATACGCAGTATTTT. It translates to CASSPHAGGTDTQYF.

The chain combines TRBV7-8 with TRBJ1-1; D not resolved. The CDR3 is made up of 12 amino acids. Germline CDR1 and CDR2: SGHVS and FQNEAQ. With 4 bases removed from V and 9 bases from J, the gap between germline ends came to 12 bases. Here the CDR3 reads CASSSGGPQAFF. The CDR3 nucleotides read TGTGCCAGCAGCTCCGGAGGGCCCCAAGCTTTCTTT.